Listed below are T cell receptor beta chains from one sample, sequenced in a study of T cell responses to AZD1222 COVID-19 vaccine. TCRdb's copy holds only in-frame clones and misses some; the assay was immunoSEQ multiplex PCR. Of fewer than 80,000 clones listed, 88% are singletons. Sequenced material: peripheral blood, taken 28 days after the second dose of the MenACWY control vaccine. These receptors originate from an adult who received the MenACWY meningococcal vaccine as a control. Each CDR3 is given with its conserved first and last residue. D genes are given only for firm matches. Part of the rows lack a size; the others show once, few, many or a class for expanded clones.

cdr3_nt cdr3_aa v_call clone_size d_call j_call cdr3_length
TGTGCCTGGAGGTCAGGCGGGGGGTTAGAGACCCAGTACTTC CAWRSGGGLETQYF TRBV30 . TRBD2 TRBJ2-5 14
TGTGCCAGCAGGGACGGAGCCACCTACGAGCAGTACTTC CASRDGATYEQYF TRBV2 . . TRBJ2-7 13
TGTGCCATCAGTGAGTCGGGGTTCGACAATGAGCAGTTCTTC CAISESGFDNEQFF TRBV10-3 . . TRBJ2-1 14
TGTGCCAGCAGTGAAGTCGCCTCGGGCTATGGCTACACCTTC CASSEVASGYGYTF TRBV6-1 once . TRBJ1-2 14
TGTGCCAGTAGTACGGGGCCTGGCTACACCTTC CASSTGPGYTF TRBV19 . . TRBJ1-2 11
TGTTCCTCTCACTTTAGGGGCAGATTGAACACTGAAGCTTTCTTT CSSHFRGRLNTEAFF TRBV19 . . TRBJ1-1 15
TGTGCCAGCAGCGGGGGGACGGTAAACACTGAAGCTTTCTTT CASSGGTVNTEAFF TRBV7-9 . . TRBJ1-1 14
TGTGCCAGCAGCCGGTATCAGGCCCCGAATCTTAATGAAAAACTGTTTTTT CASSRYQAPNLNEKLFF TRBV7-6 . . TRBJ1-4 17
TGTGCCAGCAGTGAAGCGGGCCCCTATGGCTACACCTTC CASSEAGPYGYTF TRBV2 . . TRBJ1-2 13
TGTGCCAGCAGCCCGCGACTAGCGGGAAACTACAATGAGCAGTTCTTC CASSPRLAGNYNEQFF TRBV5-8 . TRBD2 TRBJ2-1 16
TGTGCCAGCAGCCCCAAGGAGAATGAGCAGTTCTTC CASSPKENEQFF TRBV11-3 . . TRBJ2-1 12
TGTGCCAGCAGCCAAGTGAGCACAGATACGCAGTATTTT CASSQVSTDTQYF TRBV4-2 . . TRBJ2-3 13
TGTGCCAGCAGAACCGGACGATTCGCCGGGGAGCTGTTTTTT CASRTGRFAGELFF TRBV6-4 . . TRBJ2-2 14
TGTGCCAGCAGCTTACGTTTTGCTGGCTGGGCGGACGAGGGAACAACCGGGGAGCTGTTTTTT CASSLRFAGWADEGTTGELFF TRBV7-8 . . TRBJ2-2 21
TGTGCCTGGAGTGTACGGGACAATCAGCCCCAGCATTTT CAWSVRDNQPQHF TRBV30 . . TRBJ1-5 13
TGTGCCAGTAGTACCTCCGCAGGGGCAACAGAGACCCAGTACTTC CASSTSAGATETQYF TRBV19 . . TRBJ2-5 15
TGTGCCAGCAGTGAACAGGGGACGAATTCACCCCTCCACTTT CASSEQGTNSPLHF TRBV2 . . TRBJ1-6 14
TGTGCCAGCAGTTCGGGACACCTGAACACTGAAGCTTTCTTT CASSSGHLNTEAFF TRBV6-5 . . TRBJ1-1 14
TGTGCCAGCAGCAGGGGACCGGGAGGCTACGAGCAGTACTTC CASSRGPGGYEQYF TRBV5-5 few TRBD2 TRBJ2-7 14
TGTGCCAGCAGCCCTCAAAATTCACCCCTCCACTTT CASSPQNSPLHF TRBV7-2 . . TRBJ1-6 12
TGTGCCAGCGGTAGTAGCGGGGACTACGAGCAGTACTTC CASGSSGDYEQYF TRBV4-2 . TRBD2 TRBJ2-7 13
TGTGCCACCAGTGATCCCGATGACAGCCCGGGGGAGACCCAGTACTTC CATSDPDDSPGETQYF TRBV24-1 . . TRBJ2-5 16
TGCAGCGTTGGCGGACAGGAGAGGGGAAACACCATATATTTT CSVGGQERGNTIYF TRBV29-1 . TRBD1 TRBJ1-3 14
TGTGCCAGCAGCCTAGGACTAGCGGGGGGATCGAACACCGGGGAGCTGTTTTTT CASSLGLAGGSNTGELFF TRBV5-5 . TRBD2 TRBJ2-2 18
TGTGCCGTGGGGAACCCGAAAGGGAATGAAAAACTGTTTTTT CAVGNPKGNEKLFF TRBV28 . . TRBJ1-4 14
TGTGCCATCAGTGTGGGTCTGAGCTATGGCTACACCTTC CAISVGLSYGYTF TRBV10-3 few . TRBJ1-2 13
TGTGCCAGCAGTGTCGAAGGAGGAATTAGAACAACTGAAGCTTTCTTT CASSVEGGIRTTEAFF TRBV6-1 . . TRBJ1-1 16
TGTGCCAGTAGTATAACAGGGGCAACGAAGTCCTATGGCTACACCTTC CASSITGATKSYGYTF TRBV19 . TRBD1 TRBJ1-2 16
TGTGCCAGTAGCCCCAGACTAGTCGGGCAAGAGACCCAGTACTTC CASSPRLVGQETQYF TRBV19 . . TRBJ2-5 15
TGTGCCATCAGTGAGACAGGGGGAAGCAATCAGCCCCAGCATTTT CAISETGGSNQPQHF TRBV10-3 . TRBD1 TRBJ1-5 15
TGTGCCAGCAGCTTAGCGGGGGGGGATGGTGGAAACACCATATATTTT CASSLAGGDGGNTIYF TRBV7-2 . . TRBJ1-3 16
TGTGCCAGCAGCGTAGCGTACAGGGGCCACGAGCAGTACTTC CASSVAYRGHEQYF TRBV9 few TRBD1 TRBJ2-7 14
TGTGCCAGCAGCCGGACAGGGACTGAAGCTTTCTTT CASSRTGTEAFF TRBV7-9 few TRBD1 TRBJ1-1 12
TGTGCCAGCGGGGACCAAAGCTCCTATAATTCACCCCTCCACTTT CASGDQSSYNSPLHF TRBV6-5 . . TRBJ1-6 15
TGCGCCAGCAGCCAAGACCGGTTTGGCGGGGCGACCACCGGGGAGCTGTTTTTT CASSQDRFGGATTGELFF TRBV4-3 . . TRBJ2-2 18
TGTGCCAGCAGCCCGACAACAGGGGGCGACCCCCATGGCTACACCTTC CASSPTTGGDPHGYTF TRBV4-2 . TRBD1 TRBJ1-2 16
TGTGCCAGTAGTATAGGGGAAGTCACAGATACGCAGTATTTT CASSIGEVTDTQYF TRBV19 . . TRBJ2-3 14
TGTGCCAGCAGCGTTCGGACTAGCGGGGCGAACACCGGGGAGCTGTTTTTT CASSVRTSGANTGELFF TRBV4-2 . TRBD2 TRBJ2-2 17
TGTGCCAGTAGTACCGACCCCAGACGGCGGATCAATTCACCCCTCCACTTT CASSTDPRRRINSPLHF TRBV19 . . TRBJ1-6 17
TGTGCCAGCAGCGAGGGGACTCCCGGCAATGAGCAGTTCTTC CASSEGTPGNEQFF TRBV9 once . TRBJ2-1 14
TGTGCCAGCAGCTTCAGAAGCGGGGGGGACAATGAGCAGTTCTTC CASSFRSGGDNEQFF TRBV7-8 once TRBD2 TRBJ2-1 15
TGTGCCAGCAGGGAGGGACAGAACACCGGGGAGCTGTTTTTT CASREGQNTGELFF TRBV27 . . TRBJ2-2 14
TGCGCCAGCAGCACACAGGGGTCGAACTATGGCTACACCTTC CASSTQGSNYGYTF TRBV5-1 . TRBD1 TRBJ1-2 14
TGTGCCAGCAGCCAAGTTGGTTCGGGAACAACTAATGAAAAACTGTTTTTT CASSQVGSGTTNEKLFF TRBV7-9 . . TRBJ1-4 17
TGTGCCAGCTCACCAATGGGCGGGGAACTGTTTTTT CASSPMGGELFF TRBV18 . . TRBJ1-4 12
TGTGCCAGCAGTGAAAAGTGGGATGGCTACACCTTC CASSEKWDGYTF TRBV6-1 . . TRBJ1-2 12
TGCGCCAGCAGCCAGAAGACAGGGGGCCATAATTCACCCCTCCACTTT CASSQKTGGHNSPLHF TRBV4-1 . TRBD1 TRBJ1-6 16
TGTGCCAGCAGTACCCAAGGGGGCAGCTACGAGCAGTACTTC CASSTQGGSYEQYF TRBV6-2/TRBV6-3 . TRBD1 TRBJ2-7 14
TGTGCCAGCATCCCCCACGAGCGGGGGGCAGGGGCAGATACGCAGTATTTT CASIPHERGAGADTQYF TRBV6-2/TRBV6-3 . TRBD2 TRBJ2-3 17
TGCAGTGCTAGGTCTGGCTACGAGCAGTACTTC CSARSGYEQYF TRBV20-1 . . TRBJ2-7 11
TGTGCCAGCAGCTTAGATTGGGGGACAGATTTCTTAGTCTTC CASSLDWGTDFLVF TRBV7-9 once TRBD1 TRBJ1-2 14
TGTGCCACCCTTGACAGCATGAATCAGCCCCAGCATTTT CATLDSMNQPQHF TRBV24-1 . . TRBJ1-5 13
TGTGCCAGCAGCTTAGCGCAGGGGTACCAAGAGACCCAGTACTTC CASSLAQGYQETQYF TRBV7-9 . . TRBJ2-5 15
TGTGCCAGCAGTTTTAACACAGGGGCTAACGCTGAAGCTTTCTTT CASSFNTGANAEAFF TRBV7-9 . TRBD1 TRBJ1-1 15
TGTGCCAGCAGACGGGAGAGCACAGATACGCAGTATTTT CASRRESTDTQYF TRBV6-5 . . TRBJ2-3 13
TGTGCCACCAAAAAGACACCGGGCAATCAGCCCCAGCATTTT CATKKTPGNQPQHF TRBV24-1 . . TRBJ1-5 14